The rows below give T cell receptor beta chains drawn from one sample of a study of T cells after yellow fever vaccination. TCRdb itself ran the 5' RACE reads through MiXCR, one entry per CDR3 protein. Here the sample spans 250,000 to 300,000 distinct CDR3 sequences, 10% to 15% being singletons. The source material was CD4+ T cells sorted from PBMCs, sampled 45 days after the yellow fever booster vaccination. These receptors were taken from a man between 25 and 39 years old who received the YFV17D yellow fever vaccine. Both conserved end residues are part of each CDR3. The D gene is left open where the match is weak. Some rows have no size entry. The others give once, few or many, or a class for an expanded clone.

>TRBV20-1|NA|NA|TRBJ2-2
TGCAGTGCTAGGAGTCGGCAGGGAATAAAAACCGGGGAGCTGTTTTTT
CSARSRQGIKTGELFF
>TRBV5-1|NA|TRBD1|TRBJ1-3
TGCGCCAGCAGCGTGGGACAGGGGAATGGAAACACCATATATTTT
CASSVGQGNGNTIYF
>TRBV10-3|NA|NA|TRBJ1-2
TGTGCCATCGCTCCGGACAGCAACTATGGCTACACCTTC
CAIAPDSNYGYTF
>TRBV20-1|NA|TRBD1|TRBJ2-6
TGCAGTGCTGCAGACAGGGGGGGGGCCAACGTCCTGACTTTC
CSAADRGGANVLTF
>TRBV5-1|NA|TRBD2|TRBJ2-3
TGCGCCAGCATGGCTAGCGGGAGAGTAGCAAACACAGATACGCAGTATTTT
CASMASGRVANTDTQYF
>TRBV5-1|many|NA|TRBJ2-7
TGCGCCAGCAGCTTGGCCCCGACCGGGGCCTTCTACGAGCAGTACTTC
CASSLAPTGAFYEQYF
>TRBV7-2|NA|NA|TRBJ2-1
TGTGCCAGCACCACCGCTTCCTACAATGAGCAGTTCTTC
CASTTASYNEQFF
>TRBV10-3|few|TRBD2|TRBJ2-1
TGTGCCATCAGTGATTTGCGGGAGAGAGACAATGAGCAGTTCTTC
CAISDLRERDNEQFF
>TRBV20-1|NA|TRBD2|TRBJ2-1
TGCAGTGCTCGGACTAGCGGGAACTACAATGAGCAGTTCTTC
CSARTSGNYNEQFF
>TRBV5-1|few|NA|TRBJ1-4
TGCGCCAGCAGCAAGGACAGAGTTAATGAAAAACTGTTTTTT
CASSKDRVNEKLFF
>TRBV29-1|NA|NA|TRBJ2-5
TGCAGCGTTGAGAAGGGGGGGCAAGAGACCCAGTACTTC
CSVEKGGQETQYF
>TRBV3-1|NA|NA|TRBJ2-1
TGTGCCAGCAGCTTTACTGGGAATGAGCAGTTCTTC
CASSFTGNEQFF
>TRBV18|few|NA|TRBJ2-2
TGTGCCAGCTCACCAAGGAACACCGGGGAGCTGTTTTTT
CASSPRNTGELFF
>TRBV3-1|few|NA|TRBJ2-7
TGTGCCAGCAGCCATGCGCTTGCGGCCTCCGAGCAGTACTTC
CASSHALAASEQYF
>TRBV20-1|NA|NA|TRBJ2-1
TGCAGTGCTAGAGGAGGTGGGGGGATCTTTGAGCAGTTCTTC
CSARGGGGIFEQFF
>TRBV5-6|few|TRBD2|TRBJ2-5
TGTGCCAGCAGCCACAGGACTAGCGGGAGAAAAGAGACCCAGTACTTC
CASSHRTSGRKETQYF
>TRBV29-1|NA|TRBD2|TRBJ2-7
TGCAGCGTTGAAAGATACGGACTAGCGGGAAGCTACGAGCAGTACTTC
CSVERYGLAGSYEQYF
>TRBV7-9|NA|NA|TRBJ2-7
TGTGCCAGCAGCCCCAGCTGGAGGAGGAACGAGCAGTACTTC
CASSPSWRRNEQYF
>TRBV30|few|NA|TRBJ1-1
TGTGCCTGGAGTCCAGGGACGAACACTGAAGCTTTCTTT
CAWSPGTNTEAFF
>TRBV5-6|NA|TRBD1|TRBJ2-5
TGTGCCAGCAGCTTGAAATCGGCGACAGGGCAAGAGACCCAGTACTTC
CASSLKSATGQETQYF
>TRBV3-1|few|TRBD2|TRBJ2-5
TGTGCCAGCAGTCCTTTTGGGACTAGCGGACAAGAGACCCAGTACTTC
CASSPFGTSGQETQYF
>TRBV19|NA|NA|TRBJ1-6
TGTGCCAGTAGTACGACGGGGGCGAGGAATAATTCACCCCTCCACTTT
CASSTTGARNNSPLHF
>TRBV7-8|NA|TRBD2|TRBJ2-1
TGTGCCAGCAGCTCGACTAGCGGGAGGGCAAATGAGCAGTTCTTC
CASSSTSGRANEQFF
>TRBV20-1|few|TRBD2|TRBJ2-1
TGCAGTGCTTCTAGCGGGAGGGTCCTCTCCTACAATGAGCAGTTCTTC
CSASSGRVLSYNEQFF
>TRBV11-2|NA|NA|TRBJ2-5
TGTGCCAGCAGCTTAGAGGCACAGACCCAGTACTTC
CASSLEAQTQYF
>TRBV5-1|few|TRBD1|TRBJ2-7
TGCGCCAGCAGCAAGGACAGGGGGAGCTCCTACGAGCAGTACTTC
CASSKDRGSSYEQYF
>TRBV27|NA|TRBD1|TRBJ2-7
TGTGCCAGCAGTTCAAAGACAGGGGGAGCCTACGAGCAGTACTTC
CASSSKTGGAYEQYF
>TRBV6-5|few|TRBD1|TRBJ1-6
TGTGCCAGCAGTTACCACGGACAGGGTGGTTCACCCCTCCACTTT
CASSYHGQGGSPLHF
>TRBV7-9|few|NA|TRBJ2-1
TGTGCCAGCAGCTTAAACGCCAATGAGCAGTTCTTC
CASSLNANEQFF
>TRBV9|NA|NA|TRBJ2-3
TGTGCCAGCAGCGTAGTAGCAATCAATTGCACAGATACGCAGTATTTT
CASSVVAINCTDTQYF
>TRBV18|NA|TRBD2|TRBJ2-1
TGTGCCAGCTCACCGCTGCTAGCGGGATACAATGAGCAGTTCTTC
CASSPLLAGYNEQFF
>TRBV24-1|NA|NA|TRBJ2-1
TGTGCCACCAGTGATCCTTCGAGGGGGACGGGGAATGAGCAGTTCTTC
CATSDPSRGTGNEQFF
>TRBV7-9|NA|NA|TRBJ2-5
TGTGCCAGCAACCTTGGGCGGGAAGAGACCCAGTACTTC
CASNLGREETQYF
>TRBV6-5|few|TRBD2|TRBJ2-5
TGTGCCAGCAGTTACTCCCCGCTAGCGGGAATGGAGACCCAGTACTTC
CASSYSPLAGMETQYF
>TRBV7-2|NA|NA|TRBJ2-7
TGTGCCAGCAGCTTCGGACTACACTCCTACGTGCAGTACTTC
CASSFGLHSYVQYF
>TRBV7-2|many|TRBD2|TRBJ2-1
TGTGCCAGCAGCTTTACTAGCGATCGCAATGAGCAGTTCTTC
CASSFTSDRNEQFF
>TRBV15|NA|NA|TRBJ2-1
TGTGCCACCAGTACCGGGACACCCTACAATGAGCAGTTCTTC
CATSTGTPYNEQFF
>TRBV5-1|many|NA|TRBJ2-7
TGCGCCAGCAGCCGGGACTCGCAGAGCTCCTACGAGCAGTACTTC
CASSRDSQSSYEQYF
>TRBV7-2|few|TRBD2|TRBJ2-1
TGTGCCAGCAGCTTATTCCCCGCGGGAGGGAGTGAGCAGTTCTTC
CASSLFPAGGSEQFF
>TRBV18|NA|NA|TRBJ2-5
TGTGCCAGCTCCCCTAGCGAGCGAGAGACCCAGTACTTC
CASSPSERETQYF
>TRBV5-5|many|NA|TRBJ2-2
TGTGCCAGCAGCTTGTTAGGGCCGGATACCGGGGAGCTGTTTTTT
CASSLLGPDTGELFF